This TCR beta chain was documented in a study of cytotoxic CD8 clonotypes in ibrutinib-treated CLL. The overall study: Patients: eleven to twelve relapsed/refractory, approximately 16 treatment-naive, under 18 IGHV unmutated.

This CDR3 is built from 13 residues. The germline V and J ends were trimmed by 3 bases and 1 base, with 4 bases remaining between them. Germline values: CDR1 SQVTM, CDR2 ANQGSEA. There are a few counts of this clone. Generated by immunoSEQ multiplex PCR, the TCRdb table keeps only in-frame clones and is missing some. The sample includes about 17,000 clones, about 81% seen only once; the top ten take about a sixth. The starting material was PBMCs, obtained before ibrutinib treatment. The source of this sequence is a human donor with chronic lymphocytic leukemia. The chain recombines TRBV29-1 with TRBJ2-6; D gene unclear. The CDR3 reads CSVDGSGANVLTF. The CDR3 DNA reads TGCAGCGTTGATGGATCTGGGGCCAACGTCCTGACTTTC.